The sequence of this T cell receptor (beta chain) was determined in a study of neurological immune-mediated disorders. Study-wide points: There were no CDR3 amino acid sequences shared by expanded clones across subjects, a result suggesting private repertoires in all groups.

TCRdb re-derived calls from the 5' RACE reads in MiXCR, one entry per CDR3 protein. The table has fewer than 85,000 distinct CDR3 sequences, around 4.5% seen once; the top ten hold 5.7%. The V and J ends lost 3 bases and 0 bases respectively, with 12 bases between them. CDR1 is SGHRS, CDR2 YFSETQ, per germline. The CDR3 runs to 15 residues. The time point here: longitudinal time-point 3. Unsorted libraries were generated from 2 million PBMCs. These cells had been stored in RNAlater at -80 C. In this sample, this clonotype turned up many times. Its antigen is as yet unknown. Sequencing was carried out using PBMCs. V is TRBV5-1 and J is TRBJ1-2, with D possibly matching TRBD1 (6 bases). This sequence was found in a woman aged 60-70 years with multiple sclerosis. CDR3 sequence: CASSYGTLANYGYTF. CDR3 in DNA: TGCGCCAGCAGCTACGGGACATTAGCTAACTATGGCTACACCTTC. The full variable domain, completed using reference TRBV5-1 and TRBJ1-2, is KAGVTQTPRYLIKTRGQQVTLSCSPISGHRSVSWYQQTPGQGLQFLFEYFSETQRNKGNFPGRFSGRQFSNSRSEMNVSTLELGDSALYLCASSYGTLANYGYTFGSGTRLTVV.